Ten or more counts support the clone carrying this T cell receptor (beta chain). The antigen remains undetermined. V lost 2 bases and J 5 bases, leaving 1 base between the germline ends. The germline gives CDR1 SEHNR, CDR2 FQNEAQ (reference sequence). The CDR3 is 11 residues long. TCRdb ran MiXCR on the 5' RACE reads and lists one entry per CDR3 protein. The sample shows approximately 50,000 distinct CDR3 sequences, less than 30% of them seen only once. Study-wide findings and caveats: In terms of TCR gene usage, tumor memory CD4+ T cells clustered together with blood and lymph node memory CD4+ cells, as well as with lymph node naive CD4+ cells.

Treg sorting used a CD4+CD25+CD127-/low gate. This chain connects TRBV7-9 to TRBJ2-1; D uncertain. Material: tumor-infiltrating Tregs sorted from the breast tumor. The source of this sequence is a female donor with breast cancer. The CDR3 nucleotides are TGTGCCAGCAGCTTAAACAATGAGCAGTTCTTC. Encoded protein: CASSLNNEQFF.